This T cell receptor beta chain was recorded in a study of control samples from healthy donors and cancer patients. CDR1 and CDR2 from the germline V gene are SGHTA and FQGTGA. This CDR3 has 15 amino acids. J gave up 2 bases and V 7 bases, and 7 bases lay outside the gene matches. Method: immunoSEQ multiplex PCR; TCRdb's copy keeps in-frame clones and lacks some. The data show about 160,000 clones, with approximately 94% seen just once and about 8.5% held by the top ten. The clonotype comes from a middle-aged woman in good health. Sequenced: blood. The rearrangement links TRBV7-3 to TRBJ1-1, with 10 bases lining up with TRBD1. CDR3 nucleotides: TGTGCCAGCACCCTAAGACAGGGGGCAAACACTGAAGCTTTCTTT. This sequence encodes CASTLRQGANTEAFF.